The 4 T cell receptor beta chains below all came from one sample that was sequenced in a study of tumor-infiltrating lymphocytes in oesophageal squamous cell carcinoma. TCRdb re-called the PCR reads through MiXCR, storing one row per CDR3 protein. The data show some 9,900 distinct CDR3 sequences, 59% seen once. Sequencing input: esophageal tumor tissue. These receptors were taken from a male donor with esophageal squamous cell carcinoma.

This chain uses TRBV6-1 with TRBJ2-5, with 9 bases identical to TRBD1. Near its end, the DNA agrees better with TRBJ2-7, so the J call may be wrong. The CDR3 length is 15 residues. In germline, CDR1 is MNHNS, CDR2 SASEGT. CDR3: CASRTGTGSNYEQYF. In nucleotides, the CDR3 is TGTGCCAGCAGAACCGGGACAGGGTCGAACTACGAGCAGTACTTC.

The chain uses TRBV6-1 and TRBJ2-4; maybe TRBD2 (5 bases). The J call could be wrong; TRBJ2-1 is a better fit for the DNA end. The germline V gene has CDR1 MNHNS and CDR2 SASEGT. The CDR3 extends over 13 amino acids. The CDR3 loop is CASSETRHNEQFF. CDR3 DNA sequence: TGTGCCAGCAGTGAAACTAGACACAATGAGCAGTTCTTC.

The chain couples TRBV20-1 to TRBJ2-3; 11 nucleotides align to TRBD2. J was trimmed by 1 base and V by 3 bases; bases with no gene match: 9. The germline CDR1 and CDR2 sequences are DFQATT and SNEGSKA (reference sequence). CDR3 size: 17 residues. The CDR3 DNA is TGCAGTGCTAGTTCGCTAGCGGGAGGCGGTGGCACAGATACGCAGTATTTT. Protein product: CSASSLAGGGGTDTQYF.

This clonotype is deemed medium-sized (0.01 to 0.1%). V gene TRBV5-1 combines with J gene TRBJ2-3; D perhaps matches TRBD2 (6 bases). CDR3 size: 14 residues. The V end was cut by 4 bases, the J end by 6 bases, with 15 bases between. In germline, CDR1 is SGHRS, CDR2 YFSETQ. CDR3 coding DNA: TGCGCCAGCAGCCACAGCGGGCCCGGGGATACGCAGTATTTT. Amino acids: CASSHSGPGDTQYF.